Presented here are 30 T cell receptor beta chains from one specimen sequenced in a study of CD8 T cell repertoires and HIV-1 epitope variants. This table comes from immunoSEQ multiplex PCR, and its TCRdb copy is limited to in-frame clones, with some not included. The table includes 4,000 to 5,500 clones, 66% detected once. These receptors' antigens are unknown. What was sequenced was cultured CD8+ T cells derived from PBMCs. The source is a male donor with HIV.

This clone rates as hyperexpanded (1% or more). The V call is TRBV13, the J call TRBJ2-5, with TRBD2 as a possible D gene (5 bases). The V gene's germline CDR1 is PRHDT and CDR2 FYEKMQ (reference sequence). Trimming pared 4 bases from V and 2 bases from J, leaving 14 bases between. The CDR3 totals 15 residues. The DNA for the CDR3 is TGTGCCAGCAGCTCCGCCGGGATAGATCAAGAGACCCAGTACTTC. Its translation is CASSSAGIDQETQYF.

The chain has TRBV6-5 and TRBJ2-3; the match to TRBD1 covers 10 bases. J gave up 6 bases and V 6 bases, and 6 bases lay outside the gene matches. The CDR3 runs 14 residues. In germline, CDR1 is MNHEY, CDR2 SVGAGI. The CDR3 DNA follows: TGTGCCAGCAGCCCGACAGGGGGCAGGGATACGCAGTATTTT. It encodes CASSPTGGRDTQYF.

The chain has TRBV19 and TRBJ1-1; TRBD1 is a possible D gene (5 bases). Germline V gene sequence: CDR1 LNHDA, CDR2 SQIVND (reference sequence). Trimming left V 0 bases short and J 4 bases short, with 6 bases between. The length of the CDR3 is 13 residues. The CDR3 sequence: CASSIEQGTEAFF. In DNA form, the CDR3 reads TGTGCCAGTAGTATAGAGCAGGGCACTGAAGCTTTCTTT.

This chain connects TRBV19 to TRBJ2-1, with TRBD2 identical over 11 bases. The germline CDR1 and CDR2 sequences are LNHDA and SQIVND (reference sequence). V was clipped by 7 bases and J by 7 bases; unmatched bases: 12. The CDR3 is made up of 16 amino acids. As DNA, the CDR3 is TGTGCCAGTACCCATCTCACTAGCGGGAGTCGGAATGAGCAGTTCTTC. Translated: CASTHLTSGSRNEQFF.

V gene TRBV7-3 combines with J gene TRBJ2-2, with TRBD1 as a possible D gene (5 bases). The germline CDR1 and CDR2 sequences are SGHTA and FQGTGA. The CDR3 has 12 amino acids. Trimming removed 7 bases from V and 6 bases from J, with 9 bases in between. The CDR3 DNA reads as TGTGCCAGCAACGAAGGGGCCGGGGAGCTGTTTTTT. Its protein product is CASNEGAGELFF.

This chain connects TRBV4-2 to TRBJ1-2; the match to TRBD1 covers 7 bases. This CDR3 is 14 amino acids long. J was trimmed by 4 bases and V by 1 base; bases with no gene match: 3. The germline V gene encodes CDR1 LGHNA and CDR2 YNFKEQ. CDR3 nucleotide sequence: TGTGCCAGCAGCCAAGTGAGGGACAGCTATGGCTACACCTTC. Its translation: CASSQVRDSYGYTF.

By share of the sample, this clone is medium-sized. V gene TRBV27 combines with J gene TRBJ1-1; D gene uncertain. In germline, CDR1 is MNHEY, CDR2 SMNVEV (reference sequence). Trimming stripped 6 bases from V and 3 bases from J, with 14 bases between. CDR3 length: 14 residues. The CDR3 is CASSPSDTYTEAFF. CDR3 in DNA: TGTGCCAGCAGCCCCTCCGACACTTACACTGAAGCTTTCTTT.

CDR3 residues: CASSPRTVAGEQYF. The CDR3 nucleotides are TGTGCCAGCAGCCCTAGGACTGTAGCCGGCGAGCAGTACTTC. The chain has TRBV7-8 and TRBJ2-7, with D possibly TRBD2 on 5 matching bases. The germline V and J ends were trimmed by 5 bases and 6 bases, with 17 bases remaining between them. The CDR3 loop spans 14 amino acids. Germline lookup yields CDR1 SGHVS and CDR2 FQNEAQ.

The V and J genes are TRBV11-3 and TRBJ2-3; TRBD2 agrees at 7 bases. The CDR3 loop spans 14 amino acids. V dropped 3 bases and J dropped 5; count of bases not matched to a gene: 5. In germline, CDR1 is SGHNT, CDR2 YENEEA. Here the CDR3 reads CASSLGGGVDTQYF. The CDR3 nucleotides read TGTGCCAGCAGCTTGGGCGGGGGAGTAGATACGCAGTATTTT.

This clone was counted only a few times. V is TRBV27 and J is TRBJ2-7; D perhaps matches TRBD1 (5 bases). Germline lookup yields CDR1 MNHEY and CDR2 SMNVEV (reference sequence). V lost 5 bases and J 3 bases, leaving 11 bases between the germline ends. The length of the CDR3 is 13 residues. The CDR3 sequence is CASSASQVYEQYF. Written as DNA, the CDR3 is TGTGCCAGCAGTGCCTCACAGGTCTACGAGCAGTACTTC.

This clone has just a few counts. J is TRBJ2-3 and V is TRBV5-4; D possibly corresponds to TRBD1 (7 bases). There are 14 residues in the CDR3. Germline V CDR1 and CDR2: SGHNT, YYREEE (reference sequence). The V gene lost 2 bases and the J gene lost 4 bases, with 11 bases spanning the gap. The CDR3 nucleotides read TGTGCCAGCAGCTTCGGAGGGGGCGCAGATACGCAGTATTTT. Its protein product is CASSFGGGADTQYF.

The genes are TRBV11-2 and TRBJ2-1; 7 nucleotides line up with TRBD1. The CDR3 extends over 13 amino acids. Trimming cost V 1 base and J 8 bases; bases outside gene matches: 2. Germline values: CDR1 SGHAT, CDR2 FQNNGV. CDR3 DNA sequence: TGTGCCAGCAGCTTAGCCGACAGGGATGAGCAGTTCTTC. Its translation is CASSLADRDEQFF.

The genes are TRBV5-6 and TRBJ2-7; D is ambiguous. Germline CDR1 is SGHDT and CDR2 is YYEEEE. This CDR3 comprises 14 residues. The V end lost 0 bases, the J end lost 0 bases, and 7 bases lay between the germline ends. Here the CDR3 reads CASSLVLSSYEQYF. CDR3 in DNA: TGTGCCAGCAGCTTGGTCCTCAGCTCCTACGAGCAGTACTTC.

The chain uses TRBV7-8 and TRBJ2-2, with a tentative D call TRBD1 (5 bases). This CDR3 contains 14 residues. V lost 6 bases to trimming and J lost 3 bases, with 11 bases between them. Germline CDR1 and CDR2: SGHVS and FQNEAQ. CDR3 sequence (DNA): TGTGCCAGCAGTTCTAGGGGTGACACCGGGGAGCTGTTTTTT. It encodes CASSSRGDTGELFF.

The chain couples TRBV2 to TRBJ1-6, with D tentatively TRBD1 (5 bases). The CDR3 totals 17 residues. The germline CDR1 and CDR2 sequences are SNHLY and FYNNEI. Trimming pared 1 base from V and 2 bases from J, leaving 12 bases between. The CDR3 DNA sequence: TGTGCCAGCAGTGAAGTTCGGGGGGACGCCTATAATTCACCCCTCCACTTT. Translating gives CASSEVRGDAYNSPLHF. Based on the CDR3 plus reference TRBV2 and TRBJ1-6, the full variable domain is EPEVTQTPSHQVTQMGQEVILRCVPISNHLYFYWYRQILGQKVEFLVSFYNNEISEKSEIFDDQFSVERPDGSNFTLKIRSTKLEDSAMYFCASSEVRGDAYNSPLHFGNGTRLTVT.

This CDR3 is CASRFTGLEMNEQFF. The CDR3 DNA sequence: TGTGCCAGCAGATTCACAGGGTTAGAAATGAATGAGCAGTTCTTC. V and J are TRBV28 and TRBJ2-1; possibly TRBD1 for D (6 bases). Germline V gene data show CDR1 as MDHEN and CDR2 as SYDVKM. This CDR3 region has 15 residues. The ends were cut back, 6 bases at V and 7 bases at J, with 19 bases in the middle.

This clone was counted only a few times. The chain is built from TRBV5-6 and TRBJ2-7; D gene unclear. Germline lookup yields CDR1 SGHDT and CDR2 YYEEEE. Trimming removed 2 bases from V and 7 bases from J, with 7 bases in between. The length of the CDR3 is 11 residues. The CDR3 reads CASSFSGEQYF. In nucleotides, the CDR3 is TGTGCCAGCAGCTTCTCAGGAGAGCAGTACTTC.

CDR3 region: CASSLETGAAYEQYF. Here the CDR3 DNA reads TGTGCCAGCAGCTTGGAGACAGGGGCAGCCTACGAGCAGTACTTC. The chain is built from TRBV5-6 and TRBJ2-7, with 8 bases fitting TRBD1. V shed 0 bases, J shed 2 bases, and the junction held 4 bases outside the gene matches. The CDR3 consists of 15 residues. Germline assignment: CDR1 SGHDT and CDR2 YYEEEE.

This clone came up a few times. The chain uses TRBV19 and TRBJ2-4; 11 positions agree with TRBD2. V gave up 7 bases and J gave up 5 bases; unmatched junction bases: 16. CDR1 and CDR2 from the germline V gene are LNHDA and SQIVND (reference sequence). This CDR3 is 18 amino acids long. The CDR3 reads CASNDRRWGGLAENIQYF. The CDR3 nucleotides are TGTGCCAGTAACGATCGGAGGTGGGGGGGACTAGCGGAAAACATTCAGTACTTC.

The rearrangement uses TRBV7-9 and TRBJ2-3; D not resolved. The CDR3 has 13 amino acids. The germline V gene encodes CDR1 SEHNR and CDR2 FQNEAQ (reference sequence). V lost 5 bases to trimming and J lost 2 bases, with 8 bases between them. CDR3: CASSQSYTDTQYF. DNA of the CDR3: TGTGCCAGCAGCCAATCCTACACAGATACGCAGTATTTT. The whole variable domain, filled in from reference TRBV7-9 and TRBJ2-3, reads DTGVSQNPRHKITKRGQNVTFRCDPISEHNRLYWYRQTLGQGPEFLTYFQNEAQLEKSRLLSDRFSAERPKGSFSTLEIQRTEQGDSAMYLCASSQSYTDTQYFGPGTRLTVL.

This clone showed up just once. Its ends do not fully match the called genes, so a read error is possible. V and J are TRBV7-7 and TRBJ1-1; D gene unclear. The CDR3 totals 13 residues. Germline CDR1 is SSHAT and CDR2 is FNYEAQ (reference sequence). The CDR3 nucleotides read TGTGCTAGCAGCTTATCGGTTCTTACTGAAGCTTTCTTT. Encoded protein: CASSLSVLTEAFF.

This clone showed up just a few times. V gene TRBV5-5 combines with J gene TRBJ2-7; no reliable D call. The CDR3 is made up of 13 amino acids. Trimming took 1 base from V and 1 from J, leaving 6 bases between them. CDR1 is SGHKS, CDR2 YYEKEE, per germline (reference sequence). The CDR3 reads CASSLSLSYEQYF. As DNA, the CDR3 is TGTGCCAGCAGCTTGTCGCTTTCCTACGAGCAGTACTTC. Filled out from reference TRBV5-5 and TRBJ2-7, the complete variable domain reads DAGVTQSPTHLIKTRGQQVTLRCSPISGHKSVSWYQQVLGQGPQFIFQYYEKEERGRGNFPDRFSARQFPNYSSELNVNALLLGDSALYLCASSLSLSYEQYFGPGTRLTVT.

V gene TRBV16 combines with J gene TRBJ1-1; TRBD1 is a possible D gene (5 bases). Per the germline V gene, CDR1 is KGHSY and CDR2 is FQNENV. CDR3 size: 18 residues. Trimming shortened V by 3 bases and J by 1 base, and 21 bases separated the two germline ends. The CDR3 protein is CASSQGLWTTSQNTEAFF. The CDR3 DNA follows: TGTGCCAGCAGCCAGGGTCTTTGGACAACTAGCCAGAACACTGAAGCTTTCTTT.

The chain recombines TRBV4-2 with TRBJ1-4, with 8 bases aligning to TRBD1. The length of the CDR3 is 18 residues. The germline CDR1 and CDR2 sequences are LGHNA and YNFKEQ. The J segment lost 0 bases and the V segment lost 4 bases, leaving 10 bases of the junction unmatched. DNA for the CDR3: TGTGCCAGCAGCCCGAGACAGGGGATGGGCCCAACTAATGAAAAACTGTTTTTT. Amino acid sequence: CASSPRQGMGPTNEKLFF.

This chain links TRBV13 with TRBJ2-7; 8 nucleotides align to TRBD2. The CDR3 runs to 14 residues. V was pared by 6 bases and J by 0 bases, with 4 bases of the junction left unmatched. In germline, CDR1 is PRHDT, CDR2 FYEKMQ (reference sequence). CDR3: CASSSSGSSYEQYF. Written as DNA, the CDR3 is TGTGCCAGCAGTTCTAGCGGGTCCTCCTACGAGCAGTACTTC.

This clone showed up just once. CDR3 in amino acids: CASSQDWGGGSYEQYF. The CDR3 nucleotides read TGTGCCAGCAGCCAAGATTGGGGAGGGGGTTCCTACGAGCAGTACTTC. The chain couples TRBV14 to TRBJ2-7; perhaps TRBD2 as D (7 bases). The CDR3 is 16 amino acids. Trimming took 0 bases from V and 1 from J, leaving 13 bases between them. Germline CDR1 SGHDN, CDR2 FVKESK.

V usage is TRBV28 and J usage is TRBJ2-3, with 9 bases matching TRBD2. Trimming cost V 10 bases and J 4 bases; bases outside gene matches: 6. Germline lookup yields CDR1 MDHEN and CDR2 SYDVKM. This CDR3 has 13 residues. CDR3 amino acids: CAISGSGADTQYF. The CDR3 DNA reads as TGTGCCATTAGCGGGAGTGGGGCAGATACGCAGTATTTT.

The V gene is TRBV28, the J gene TRBJ2-3, with D perhaps TRBD1 (6 bases). Trimming stripped 1 base from V and 2 bases from J, with 13 bases between. The CDR3 runs 16 residues. Germline CDR1 is MDHEN and CDR2 is SYDVKM. This CDR3 is CASSLFGQPPTDTQYF. In DNA, the CDR3 is TGTGCCAGCAGTTTATTTGGACAGCCACCCACAGATACGCAGTATTTT.

The chain couples TRBV27 to TRBJ2-1; D may be TRBD2 (7 bases). CDR1 is MNHEY, CDR2 SMNVEV, per germline (reference sequence). This CDR3 has 16 residues. V lost 10 bases, J lost 4 bases, and 23 bases lay in between. CDR3 in DNA: TGTGCCACTGGGGGGGGCGGGAGAGGAACGTACAATGAGCAGTTCTTC. This sequence encodes CATGGGGRGTYNEQFF.

The genes are TRBV28 and TRBJ2-7, with a weak D call TRBD2 (6 bases). V lost 5 bases, J lost 7 bases, and 21 bases lay in between. CDR1 and CDR2 from the germline V gene are MDHEN and SYDVKM. This CDR3 contains 15 residues. The CDR3, as DNA: TGTGCCAGCAGTATCATAGCGGATTCGACTAAGGAGCAGTACTTC. As protein: CASSIIADSTKEQYF.